These T cell receptor beta chains were read from a single sample in a study of T cells in Graves' hyperthyroidism and ophthalmopathy. TCRdb re-derived calls from the multiplex PCR reads in MiXCR, one entry per CDR3 protein. The sample lists about 570,000 distinct CDR3 sequences, around 15% occurring once. What was sequenced was blood. These receptors originate from a woman aged 40-49 years with Graves' hyperthyroidism. The CDR3 runs from the conserved cysteine through the conserved F or W. Fields, in order: D gene, J gene, clone size, V gene, CDR3 DNA, CDR3 protein. D genes are given only for firm matches. Not all rows give a size; the values are once, few, many and, for expanded clones, a class.

.	TRBJ2-5	many	TRBV6-1	TGTGCCCCATTGGGGGGTACGTACCAAGAGACCCAGTACTTC	CAPLGGTYQETQYF
.	TRBJ2-2	many	TRBV11-2	TGTGCCAGCAGCTTAGGGCGGCTCGGGTTCACCGGGGAGCTGTTTTTT	CASSLGRLGFTGELFF
.	TRBJ2-7	.	TRBV12-3/TRBV12-4	TGTGCCAGCAGCTTGGACAGTCCGGCTATAGACGAGCGGTACTTC	CASSLDSPAIDERYF
.	TRBJ1-5	few	TRBV11-2	TGTGCCAGCAGCTTATCAGGGATGAATCAGCCCCAGCATTTT	CASSLSGMNQPQHF
.	TRBJ2-2	.	TRBV6-1	TGTGCCAGCAGAGGGCTGACCGGGGAGCTGTTTTTT	CASRGLTGELFF
.	TRBJ2-7	many	TRBV6-6	TGTGCCAGCAGTTACAGTCAGGGGTGGTACGAGCAGTACTTC	CASSYSQGWYEQYF
.	TRBJ2-1	many	TRBV30	TGTGCCTGGGAGGGGGGGCCCTCCTACAATGAGCAGTTCTTC	CAWEGGPSYNEQFF
TRBD1	TRBJ1-5	many	TRBV28	TGTGCCTGCAAGGGACAGGGCGGGCAGCCCCAGCATTTT	CACKGQGGQPQHF
.	TRBJ2-7	many	TRBV7-2	TGTGCCAGCAGCTCCCCCCCTAGTCACGAGCAGTACTTC	CASSSPPSHEQYF
TRBD2	TRBJ2-7	few	TRBV28	TGTGCCAGCAGTTTGATGGACCTCGCGGGGGGATACGAGCAGTACTTC	CASSLMDLAGGYEQYF
.	TRBJ2-5	.	TRBV18	TGTGCCAGCTCACGGATCGAGAACCAAGAGACCCAGTACTTC	CASSRIENQETQYF
.	TRBJ1-1	.	TRBV6-1	TGTGCCAGCAGTGAAGGGGGCAGCATCGACACTGAAGCTTTCTTT	CASSEGGSIDTEAFF
TRBD1	TRBJ2-6	.	TRBV18	TGTGCCAGCTCACCGGGACAGGGAACCTCTGGGGCCAACGTCCTGACTTTC	CASSPGQGTSGANVLTF
.	TRBJ1-1	.	TRBV19	TGTGCCAGTAGTATGGAAGGGTTGAACACTGAAGCTTTCTTT	CASSMEGLNTEAFF
.	TRBJ1-1	few	TRBV25-1	TGTGCCAGCACCTTGCGGGACGCCACTGAAGCTTTCTTT	CASTLRDATEAFF
TRBD2	TRBJ2-7	.	TRBV6-1	TGTGCCAGCAGTGTTCCACAGGGAGGGCTAGCGGGATACTCCTACGAGCAGTACTTC	CASSVPQGGLAGYSYEQYF
TRBD1	TRBJ2-7	many	TRBV5-1	TGCGCCAGCAGGGGGGAACAGGGGGCGCTGGAGCAGTACTTC	CASRGEQGALEQYF